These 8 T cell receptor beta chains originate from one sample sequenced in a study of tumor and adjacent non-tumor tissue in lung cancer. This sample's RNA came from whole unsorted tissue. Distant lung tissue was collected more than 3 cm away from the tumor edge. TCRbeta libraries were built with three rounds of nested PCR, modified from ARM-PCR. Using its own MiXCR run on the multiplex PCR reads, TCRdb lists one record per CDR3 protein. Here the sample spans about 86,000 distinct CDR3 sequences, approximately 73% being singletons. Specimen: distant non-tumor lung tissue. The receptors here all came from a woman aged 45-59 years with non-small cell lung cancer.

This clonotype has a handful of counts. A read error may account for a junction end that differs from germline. In nucleotides, the CDR3 is TGCGCCAACAGCCAGGACTCTTCCCCACGGGAGCAGTTCTTC. This encodes CANSQDSSPREQFF. V is TRBV5-5 and J is TRBJ2-1, with D tentatively TRBD2 (5 bases). The germline gives CDR1 SGHKS, CDR2 YYEKEE (reference sequence). CDR3 size: 14 residues. Looking up the rest from reference TRBV5-5 and TRBJ2-1 gives the full variable domain: DAGVTQSPTHLIKTRGQQVTLRCSPISGHKSVSWYQQVLGQGPQFIFQYYEKEERGRGNFPDRFSARQFPNYSSELNVNALLLGDSALYLCANSQDSSPREQFFGPGTRLTVL.

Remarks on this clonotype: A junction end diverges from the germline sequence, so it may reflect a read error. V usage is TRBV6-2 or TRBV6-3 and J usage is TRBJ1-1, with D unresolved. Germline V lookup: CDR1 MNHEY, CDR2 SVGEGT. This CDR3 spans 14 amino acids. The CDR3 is CTSCYNSVNTEAFF. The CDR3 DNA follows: TGTACCAGCTGTTACAATTCAGTGAACACTGAAGCTTTCTTT.

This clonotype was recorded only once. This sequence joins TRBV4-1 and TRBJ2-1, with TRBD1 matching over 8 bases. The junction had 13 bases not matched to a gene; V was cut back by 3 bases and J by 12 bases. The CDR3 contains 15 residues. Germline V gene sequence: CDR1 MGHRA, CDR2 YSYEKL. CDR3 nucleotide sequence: TGCGCCAGCAGCCAGGCGACCTCAGGGGGCGATGGGCAGTTCTTC. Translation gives CASSQATSGGDGQFF.

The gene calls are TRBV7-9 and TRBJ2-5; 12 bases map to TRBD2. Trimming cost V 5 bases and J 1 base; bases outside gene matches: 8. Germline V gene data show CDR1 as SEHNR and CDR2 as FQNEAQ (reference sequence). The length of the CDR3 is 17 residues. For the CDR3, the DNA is TGTGCCAGCAGCCCGAGAACTAGCGGGAGGTGCCAAGAGACCCAGTACTTC. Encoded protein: CASSPRTSGRCQETQYF.

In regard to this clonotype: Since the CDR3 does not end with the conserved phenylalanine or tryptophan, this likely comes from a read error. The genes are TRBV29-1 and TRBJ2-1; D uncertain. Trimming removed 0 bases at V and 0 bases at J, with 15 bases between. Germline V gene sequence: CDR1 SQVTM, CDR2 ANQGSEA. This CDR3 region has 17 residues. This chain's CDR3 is CSVEDLDGWSSYNEQFL. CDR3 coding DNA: TGCAGCGTTGAAGACCTAGATGGGTGGAGCTCCTACAATGAGCAGTTCTTA.

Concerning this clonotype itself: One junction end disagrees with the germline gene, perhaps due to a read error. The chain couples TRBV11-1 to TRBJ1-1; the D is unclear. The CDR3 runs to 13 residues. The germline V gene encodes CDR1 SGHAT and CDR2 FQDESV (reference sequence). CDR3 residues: CASSLHSNTEAFF. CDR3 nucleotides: TGTGCCAGCAGCTTGCACAGTAACACTGAGGCTTTCTTT.

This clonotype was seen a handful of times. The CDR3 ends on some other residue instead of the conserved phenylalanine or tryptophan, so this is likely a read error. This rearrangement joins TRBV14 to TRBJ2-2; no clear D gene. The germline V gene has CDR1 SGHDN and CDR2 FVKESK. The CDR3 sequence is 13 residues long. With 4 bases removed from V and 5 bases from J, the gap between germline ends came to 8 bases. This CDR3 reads CASSRQETGELFS. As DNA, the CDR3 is TGTGCCAGCAGCCGACAAGAGACCGGGGAGCTGTTTTCT.

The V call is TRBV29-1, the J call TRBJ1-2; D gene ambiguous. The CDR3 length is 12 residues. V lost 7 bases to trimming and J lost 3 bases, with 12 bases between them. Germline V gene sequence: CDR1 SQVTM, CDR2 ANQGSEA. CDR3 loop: CSDTTGDYGYTF. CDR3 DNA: TGCAGCGACACGACGGGCGACTATGGCTACACCTTC. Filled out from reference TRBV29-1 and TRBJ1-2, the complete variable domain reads SAVISQKPSRDICQRGTSLTIQCQVDSQVTMMFWYRQQPGQSLTLIATANQGSEATYESGFVIDKFPISRPNLTFSTLTVSNMSPEDSSIYLCSDTTGDYGYTFGSGTRLTVV.